This T cell receptor (beta chain) stems from a study of graft-versus-host responses after intestinal transplantation. The V gene's germline CDR1 is MGHRA and CDR2 YSYEKL. The CDR3 covers 16 residues. V was clipped by 0 bases and J by 4 bases; unmatched bases: 6. TCRdb's copy holds only in-frame clones and misses some; the assay was immunoSEQ multiplex PCR. The sample lists about 90,000 clones, about 91% occurring once. Note on this clone: Its antigen is unknown.

This receptor was identified in a human donor who received an intestinal transplant. The rearrangement joins TRBV4-1 to TRBJ1-5; 7 bases are a match to TRBD1. Sequenced material: unstimulated CD8+ T cells sorted from spleen or lymph node cells, taken before intestinal transplant. The CDR3 sequence is CASSQEITGANQPQHF. CDR3 DNA: TGCGCCAGCAGCCAAGAGATCACAGGGGCGAATCAGCCCCAGCATTTT.